The 17 T cell receptor beta chains below were found in one sample sequenced in a study of immune evolution from preneoplasia to lung adenocarcinoma. Data came from immunoSEQ multiplex PCR; TCRdb stores just in-frame clones and leaves some out. The table lists fewer than 6,000 clones, about nine tenths of them singletons. Sequenced: FFPE atypical adenomatous hyperplasia tissue from the lung. The subset denotes: atypical adenomatous hyperplasia (AAH), lung preneoplasia. Receptors originate from a person between 70 and 80 years old with lung adenocarcinoma.

Here the CDR3 reads CASSEARSSNQPQHF. CDR3 coding DNA: TGTGCCAGCAGTGAAGCCCGGAGTAGCAATCAGCCCCAGCATTTT. This chain joins TRBV2 and TRBJ1-5; D call uncertain. V lost 0 bases to trimming and J lost 0 bases, with 6 bases between them. This CDR3 has 15 amino acids. Looked up from germline, CDR1 is SNHLY and CDR2 is FYNNEI.

This clone has only a few counts. This chain connects TRBV18 to TRBJ2-2; the D is unclear. The CDR3 is 11 amino acids. V was shortened by 9 bases and J by 1 base, with 3 bases between the two germline ends. Germline CDR1 KGHSH, CDR2 LQKENI. The CDR3 sequence is CASQNTGELFF. CDR3 bases: TGTGCCAGTCAGAACACCGGGGAGCTGTTTTTT.

Only one count was recorded for this clone. The chain links TRBV11-1 to TRBJ2-7, with D possibly TRBD1 on 6 matching bases. Trimming pared 5 bases from V and 3 bases from J, leaving 11 bases between. Germline V gives CDR1 SGHAT, CDR2 FQDESV (reference sequence). The CDR3 length is 13 residues. The CDR3 bases are TGTGCCAGCAGCCTCGGGACAATCTACGAGCAGTACTTC. It codes for CASSLGTIYEQYF.

The V gene is TRBV28, the J gene TRBJ2-7, with D maybe TRBD1 (6 bases). Germline V gene sequence: CDR1 MDHEN, CDR2 SYDVKM. This CDR3 is built from 12 residues. The germline V and J ends were trimmed by 11 bases and 0 bases, with 11 bases remaining between them. CDR3 residues: CAARGSSYEQYF. The DNA for the CDR3 is TGTGCCGCCAGGGGAAGCTCCTACGAGCAGTACTTC.

J is TRBJ2-5 and V is TRBV5-8; 8 positions agree with TRBD2. J lost 5 bases, V lost 1 base, and 7 bases had no gene match. This CDR3 spans 15 amino acids. CDR1 is SGHTS, CDR2 YDEGEE, per germline. The CDR3 here is CASSLLTSGGETQYF. The CDR3, as DNA: TGTGCCAGCAGCTTGCTAACTAGCGGCGGGGAGACCCAGTACTTC.

In nucleotides, the CDR3 is TGTGCCAGCAGTTTGGGTACAAATCAGCCCCAGCATTTT. This codes for CASSLGTNQPQHF. The J gene is TRBJ1-5, the V gene TRBV27; D ambiguous. Deletions cut 3 bases from V and 4 bases from J, with 7 bases between. The CDR3 totals 13 residues. From germline, CDR1 is MNHEY and CDR2 SMNVEV (reference sequence).

The V call is TRBV19, the J call TRBJ1-2; TRBD1 aligns across 8 bases. This CDR3 is built from 16 residues. CDR1 and CDR2 from the germline V gene are LNHDA and SQIVND (reference sequence). J was trimmed by 2 bases and V by 0 bases; bases with no gene match: 5. The DNA for the CDR3 is TGTGCCAGTAGTATAGACGGGCAGGGGGCGAACTATGGCTACACCTTC. Translated, it gives CASSIDGQGANYGYTF.

This chain joins TRBV20-1 and TRBJ1-3; unclear D gene. Trimming cost V 7 bases and J 4 bases, with 8 bases left between them. The CDR3 loop spans 11 amino acids. CDR1 and CDR2 (germline): DFQATT, SNEGSKA (reference sequence). DNA for the CDR3: TGCAGTGAGGGAAGGGGAAACACCATATATTTT. Translating it yields CSEGRGNTIYF.

The chain couples TRBV6-1 to TRBJ2-2, with D maybe TRBD1 (6 bases). Germline V gives CDR1 MNHNS, CDR2 SASEGT. There are 15 residues in the CDR3. V shed 3 bases and J shed 3 bases, with 11 bases lying between them. The CDR3 DNA reads as TGTGCCAGCAGTGAGGGGGACATCCACACCGGGGAGCTGTTTTTT. It encodes CASSEGDIHTGELFF.

This chain uses TRBV10-3 with TRBJ2-7, with a weak D call TRBD2 (5 bases). V lost 0 bases and J 7 bases, leaving 16 bases between the germline ends. The CDR3 runs 15 residues. Germline V gives CDR1 ENHRY, CDR2 SYGVKD. CDR3: CAISESSDYAREQYF. In nucleotides, the CDR3 is TGTGCCATCAGTGAGTCGAGTGACTACGCTCGGGAGCAGTACTTC.

The genes are TRBV27 and TRBJ2-3, with D unresolved. Germline lookup yields CDR1 MNHEY and CDR2 SMNVEV (reference sequence). This CDR3 region has 19 residues. The V gene lost 3 bases and the J gene lost 0 bases, with 22 bases spanning the gap. The CDR3, as DNA: TGTGCCAGCAGTTTCGGTTCACGTAAAGGAGAACCTAGCACAGATACGCAGTATTTT. It is translated as CASSFGSRKGEPSTDTQYF.

This clone has a single count. The gene calls are TRBV4-1 and TRBJ2-4; 9 nucleotides match TRBD2. The CDR3 consists of 16 residues. Germline CDR1 and CDR2: MGHRA and YSYEKL. Trimming took 0 bases from V and 9 from J; bases not matched to a gene: 9. The CDR3 sequence: CASSQEWGGRVSIQYF. DNA of the CDR3: TGCGCCAGCAGCCAAGAGTGGGGCGGGAGGGTAAGCATTCAGTACTTC.

The chain is built from TRBV7-9 and TRBJ1-2; the match to TRBD1 covers 7 bases. The germline V gene encodes CDR1 SEHNR and CDR2 FQNEAQ (reference sequence). J was trimmed by 3 bases and V by 5 bases; bases with no gene match: 3. This CDR3 contains 13 residues. In nucleotides, the CDR3 is TGTGCCAGCAGCCCGACAGGGTACTATGGCTACACCTTC. Its protein product is CASSPTGYYGYTF.

The chain recombines TRBV19 with TRBJ1-2; D call uncertain. Trimming removed 3 bases at V and 4 bases at J, with 9 bases between. Germline V gives CDR1 LNHDA, CDR2 SQIVND (reference sequence). The CDR3 consists of 13 residues. CDR3: CASSIPGSYGYTF. The CDR3 region has the DNA TGTGCCAGTAGTATCCCGGGGTCCTATGGCTACACCTTC.

The J gene is TRBJ1-6, the V gene TRBV5-1; 8 nucleotides align to TRBD1. The CDR3 sequence is 15 residues long. Germline V gene data show CDR1 as SGHRS and CDR2 as YFSETQ. V gave up 0 bases and J gave up 4 bases; unmatched junction bases: 0. Here the CDR3 reads CASSLGDRYNSPLHF. The CDR3 DNA reads as TGCGCCAGCAGCTTGGGGGACAGGTATAATTCACCCCTCCACTTT.

For the CDR3, the DNA is TGCGCCAGCAGCCAAGGGTCCGGGGGCGGTAGCACAGATACGCAGTATTTT. This sequence encodes CASSQGSGGGSTDTQYF. The chain combines TRBV4-1 with TRBJ2-3; D tentatively reads TRBD1 or TRBD2 (6 bases each). Germline assignment: CDR1 MGHRA and CDR2 YSYEKL. The CDR3 has 17 amino acids. The V end lost 1 base, the J end lost 0 bases, and 14 bases lay between the germline ends.

In its sample, this clone was seen once. The chain uses TRBV30 and TRBJ2-7; a possible D gene is TRBD2 (6 bases). This CDR3 comprises 14 residues. V was shortened by 0 bases and J by 3 bases, with 12 bases between the two germline ends. Germline CDR1 and CDR2: GTSNPN and SVGIG (reference sequence). CDR3 coding DNA: TGTGCCTGGAGTGTACACGGGAGTATCTACGAGCAGTACTTC. Its translation: CAWSVHGSIYEQYF.